This passage covers 11 T cell receptor beta chains from one sample sequenced in a study of blood T cell repertoires in COVID-19. Measured with immunoSEQ multiplex PCR; TCRdb has only the in-frame clones, and not every one. The sample carries some 69,000 clones, roughly 89% recorded once. Sequencing was done on a sample of peripheral blood. These receptors all come from a woman in her forties or fifties with active COVID-19.

This chain uses TRBV29-1 with TRBJ2-4; TRBD2 matches 9 bases. With V trimmed by 2 bases and J by 7 bases, 6 bases remained unmatched. The CDR3 contains 14 residues. Germline V gene lookup returns CDR1 SQVTM and CDR2 ANQGSEA. CDR3 sequence: CSVELNSGSNIQYF. In nucleotides, the CDR3 is TGCAGCGTTGAACTTAATAGCGGGAGTAACATTCAGTACTTC.

The chain combines TRBV5-6 with TRBJ1-6; maybe TRBD1 (5 bases). The CDR3 consists of 14 residues. V lost 2 bases, J lost 8 bases, and 11 bases lay in between. Germline V gene data show CDR1 as SGHDT and CDR2 as YYEEEE. DNA for the CDR3: TGTGCCAGCAGCTTTCCGGGGGGGGATTCACCCCTCCACTTT. Amino acid sequence: CASSFPGGDSPLHF.

The gene calls are TRBV9 and TRBJ2-2, with 9 bases fitting TRBD1. Per germline, CDR1 SGDLS and CDR2 YYNGEE. This CDR3 has 16 amino acids. V lost 2 bases and J lost 4; bases outside the gene matches: 6. The CDR3 sequence: CASSVGQGLSTGELFF. CDR3 in DNA: TGTGCCAGCAGCGTCGGACAGGGGTTGAGCACCGGGGAGCTGTTTTTT.

This chain joins TRBV28 and TRBJ1-5; D uncertain. CDR1 MDHEN and CDR2 SYDVKM come from the germline V gene. The CDR3 is made up of 14 amino acids. V shed 3 bases and J shed 7 bases, with 13 bases lying between them. The CDR3 region is CASSFTVFKQPQHF. The CDR3 DNA sequence: TGTGCCAGCAGTTTCACAGTCTTCAAACAGCCCCAGCATTTT.

The rearrangement links TRBV20-1 to TRBJ2-1; weak D call: TRBD1 (6 bases). CDR3 length equals 16 residues. The V end was cut by 3 bases, the J end by 1 base, with 16 bases between. Germline values: CDR1 DFQATT, CDR2 SNEGSKA (reference sequence). CDR3 coding DNA: TGCAGTGCTAGTCGAGGGGGAGCAGAATCCTACAATGAGCAGTTCTTC. Translated: CSASRGGAESYNEQFF.

This clone was picked up one time. The genes are TRBV24-1 and TRBJ2-3; D gene ambiguous. The ends were cut back, 2 bases at V and 1 base at J, with 3 bases in the middle. This CDR3 spans 13 amino acids. The germline V gene encodes CDR1 KGHDR and CDR2 SFDVKD. In DNA form, the CDR3 reads TGTGCCACCAGTGATTCAGGCACAGATACGCAGTATTTT. It encodes CATSDSGTDTQYF.

V and J are TRBV7-8 and TRBJ2-7; 8 nucleotides agree with TRBD1. The junction had 14 bases not matched to a gene; V was cut back by 4 bases and J by 3 bases. The length of the CDR3 is 17 residues. Germline CDR1 is SGHVS and CDR2 is FQNEAQ. In DNA form, the CDR3 reads TGTGCCAGCAGCTCAAGAAGACCGGGACAGGCCAACTACGAGCAGTACTTC. This sequence encodes CASSSRRPGQANYEQYF. The full variable domain, with the rest looked up from reference TRBV7-8 and TRBJ2-7, is GAGVSQSPRYKVAKRGQDVALRCDPISGHVSLFWYQQALGQGPEFLTYFQNEAQLDKSGLPSDRFFAERPEGSVSTLKIQRTQQEDSAVYLCASSSRRPGQANYEQYFGPGTRLTVT.

The chain employs TRBV19 and TRBJ2-1; D might be TRBD2 (5 bases). This CDR3 contains 15 residues. Germline values: CDR1 LNHDA, CDR2 SQIVND (reference sequence). Trimming took 3 bases from V and 0 from J, leaving 9 bases between them. CDR3 amino acids: CASSIEGGSYNEQFF. In DNA, the CDR3 is TGTGCCAGTAGTATTGAGGGCGGCTCCTACAATGAGCAGTTCTTC.

This clone was picked up one time. This chain joins TRBV19 and TRBJ2-3; weak D call: TRBD2 (6 bases). Germline assignment: CDR1 LNHDA and CDR2 SQIVND (reference sequence). Between the trimmed V and J ends, which lost 7 bases and 0 bases, there was a span of 8 bases. This CDR3 region has 13 residues. The CDR3 loop is CASMDYSTDTQYF. In DNA, the CDR3 is TGTGCCAGTATGGACTATAGCACAGATACGCAGTATTTT.

The chain carries TRBV24-1 and TRBJ2-1; D gene unclear. Trimming cost V 4 bases and J 12 bases, with 12 bases left between them. The CDR3 has 12 residues. In germline, CDR1 is KGHDR, CDR2 SFDVKD. In DNA form, the CDR3 reads TGTGCCACCAGTGACCCCACCGCGAGGCAGTTCTTC. Translated: CATSDPTARQFF.

The V gene is TRBV5-1, the J gene TRBJ2-1, with 13 bases matching TRBD2. Germline V gives CDR1 SGHRS, CDR2 YFSETQ. This CDR3 contains 16 residues. V lost 2 bases to trimming and J lost 4 bases; unmatched junction nucleotides: 3. The CDR3 reads CASSFGTSGAYNEQFF. The DNA of the CDR3 is TGCGCCAGCAGCTTTGGGACTAGCGGGGCATACAATGAGCAGTTCTTC.